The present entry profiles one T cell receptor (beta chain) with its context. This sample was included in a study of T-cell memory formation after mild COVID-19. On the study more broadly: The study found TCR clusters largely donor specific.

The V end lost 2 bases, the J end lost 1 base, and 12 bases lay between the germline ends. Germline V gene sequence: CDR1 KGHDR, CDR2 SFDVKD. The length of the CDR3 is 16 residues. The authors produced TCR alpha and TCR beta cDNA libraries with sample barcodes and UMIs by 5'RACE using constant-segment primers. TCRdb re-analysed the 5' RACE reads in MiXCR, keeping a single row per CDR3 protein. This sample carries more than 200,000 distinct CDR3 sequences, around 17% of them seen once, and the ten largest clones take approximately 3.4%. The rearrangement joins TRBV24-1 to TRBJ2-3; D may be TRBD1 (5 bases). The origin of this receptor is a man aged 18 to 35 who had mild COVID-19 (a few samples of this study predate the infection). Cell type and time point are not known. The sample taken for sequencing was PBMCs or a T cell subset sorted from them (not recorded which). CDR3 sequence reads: CATSDSGQGGTDTQYF. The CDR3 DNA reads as TGTGCCACCAGTGATTCCGGGCAAGGGGGCACAGATACGCAGTATTTT.